The clone carrying this TCR beta chain came up once. Germline V gene data show CDR1 as MNHEY and CDR2 as SMNVEV (reference sequence). The CDR3 is 16 amino acids. With 3 bases clipped from V and 4 bases from J, the junction kept 10 bases outside the gene matches. The data belong to a study of blood T cell repertoires in COVID-19. Background on the study: Acute and convalescent COVID-19 specimens originated in the United States, Italy and Spain.

In the source study's methods: Nucleated cell number was recorded as an estimate derived from reference gene primer amplification. Libraries were prepared by immunoSEQ multiplex PCR; TCRdb keeps only in-frame clonotypes and omits some of them. V, J and clone size reflect that table, while D and trimming were determined from the DNA. The sample records under 250,000 clones, less than 85% being singletons. The source of this sequence is a woman in her 70s with active or convalescent COVID-19. The sample consisted of peripheral blood. The chain links TRBV27 to TRBJ2-5; 8 nucleotides align to TRBD2. CDR3 in amino acids: CASSFLPGGGRETQYF. The CDR3 bases are TGTGCCAGCAGTTTCTTACCCGGGGGGGGCAGAGAGACCCAGTACTTC.